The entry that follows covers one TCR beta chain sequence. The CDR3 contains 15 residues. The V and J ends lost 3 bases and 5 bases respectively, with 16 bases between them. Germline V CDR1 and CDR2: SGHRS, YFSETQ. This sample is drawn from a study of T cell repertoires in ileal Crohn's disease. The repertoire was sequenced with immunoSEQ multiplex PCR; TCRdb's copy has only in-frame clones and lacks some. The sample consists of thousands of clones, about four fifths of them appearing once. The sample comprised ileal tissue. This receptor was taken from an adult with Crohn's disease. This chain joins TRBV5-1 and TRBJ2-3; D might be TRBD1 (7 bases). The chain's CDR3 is CASSWEDRSQDTQYF. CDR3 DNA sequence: TGCGCCAGCAGCTGGGAGGACAGGTCGCAAGATACGCAGTATTTT.